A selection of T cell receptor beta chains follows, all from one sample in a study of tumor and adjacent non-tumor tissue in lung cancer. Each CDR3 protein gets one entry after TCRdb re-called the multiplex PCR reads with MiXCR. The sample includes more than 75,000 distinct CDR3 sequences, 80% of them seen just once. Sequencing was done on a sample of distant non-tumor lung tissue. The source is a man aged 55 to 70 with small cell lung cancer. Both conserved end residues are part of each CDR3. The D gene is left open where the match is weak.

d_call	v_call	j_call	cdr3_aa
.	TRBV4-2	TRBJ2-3	CASRGRAGEDMQYF
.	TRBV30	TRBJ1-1	CAWSWGGGAFF
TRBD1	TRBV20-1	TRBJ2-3	CSARDRTRTDMQYF
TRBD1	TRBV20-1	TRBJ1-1	CSARDPSRDSRLNTEPFF
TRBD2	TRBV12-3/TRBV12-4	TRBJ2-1	CANSLSGSGSDEQFF
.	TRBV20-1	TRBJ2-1	CSVKTSGHNEQFF
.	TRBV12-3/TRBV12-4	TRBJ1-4	CATGAGYEKLFF
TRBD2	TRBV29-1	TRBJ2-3	CSAEESGSVSTDTQYF
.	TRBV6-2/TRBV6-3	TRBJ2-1	CASSYSSISGALNERFF
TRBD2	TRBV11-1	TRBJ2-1	CASSSQSRTSESGNGQFF
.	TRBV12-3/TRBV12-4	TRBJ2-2	CAGGLLSGLGGELFF
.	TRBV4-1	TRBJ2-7	CASSQAPGTAFYEQYF
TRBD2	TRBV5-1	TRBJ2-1	CASSFTAGVRFRGANEQFF
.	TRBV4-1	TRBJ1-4	CASSQMSTADDKLFF
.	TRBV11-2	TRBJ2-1	CASSLATGQSSYNEQFF
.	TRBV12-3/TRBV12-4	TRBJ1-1	CASSKRFVGVAYTEAFF
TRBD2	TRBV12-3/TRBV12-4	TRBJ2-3	CASGFQSSGITDTQYF
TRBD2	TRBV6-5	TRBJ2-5	CTISYSGGLEETQYF
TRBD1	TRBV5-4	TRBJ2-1	CVSSYGQGIEEFF
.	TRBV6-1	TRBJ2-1	CASIFSEGRNEQFF
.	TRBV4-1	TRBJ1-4	CASSLQWGNNEKLFF
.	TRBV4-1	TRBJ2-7	CASTLAESSYEQYF
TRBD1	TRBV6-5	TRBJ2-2	CASWVAPEQGSGELFF
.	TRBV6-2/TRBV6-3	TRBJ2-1	CTSSCDSYNKQFF
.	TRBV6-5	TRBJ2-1	CASSYSGGLGIEQFF
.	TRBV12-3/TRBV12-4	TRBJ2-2	CASCRRTGELFF
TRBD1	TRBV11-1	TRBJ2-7	CASNGQGREQYF
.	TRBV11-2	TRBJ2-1	CASRRWGEQIF
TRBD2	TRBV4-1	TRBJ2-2	CASSSRISGSKTGELFF